The rows below give T cell receptor beta chains drawn from one sample of a study of blood T cell repertoires in COVID-19. The repertoire was sequenced with immunoSEQ multiplex PCR; TCRdb's copy has only in-frame clones and lacks some. The repertoire has approximately 320,000 clones, 87% of them found once; the top ten carry approximately 9%. The sample comprised PBMCs or T cells enriched from blood (not recorded which). These receptor sequences come from a woman aged 18-29 years who had recovered from COVID-19. CDR3s include the opening cysteine and the closing phenylalanine or tryptophan. Each record gives: clone size, J gene, V gene, D gene, CDR3 DNA, CDR3 protein. The D gene is left open where the match is weak. Size is omitted from some rows. Given values are once, few, many or a class for expanded clones.

>once|TRBJ2-7|TRBV28|TRBD1
TGTGCCACAACCTACGGACAGGGGTCCTACGAGCAGTACTTC
CATTYGQGSYEQYF
>NA|TRBJ2-6|TRBV15|NA
TGTGCCACCAGCAGCATCAGGGACTCTGGGGCCAACGTCCTGACTTTC
CATSSIRDSGANVLTF
>NA|TRBJ1-1|TRBV5-1|TRBD1
TGCGCCAGCAGCGGAAAAATCGGACAGGGGGCCTACGGGGACACTGAAGCTTTCTTT
CASSGKIGQGAYGDTEAFF
>NA|TRBJ2-1|TRBV25-1|NA
TGTGCCAGCAGTAGTCTCGACACATACAATGAGCAGTTCTTC
CASSSLDTYNEQFF
>NA|TRBJ1-2|TRBV12-3/TRBV12-4|NA
TGTGCCAGCAGTCGAGAGACAGCCTATGGCTACACCTTC
CASSRETAYGYTF
>NA|TRBJ1-6|TRBV9|TRBD1
TGTGCCAGCAGCGTGGGCCAGGGGGCTCATAATTCACCCCTCCACTTT
CASSVGQGAHNSPLHF
>NA|TRBJ1-2|TRBV9|TRBD1
TGTGCCAGCAGCGCGGGGACAGGGGACCTAAACTATGGCTACACCTTC
CASSAGTGDLNYGYTF
>NA|TRBJ2-1|TRBV6-2/TRBV6-3|NA
TGTGCCAGCAGTTACCCTCCCCCTGAGCAGTTCTTC
CASSYPPPEQFF
>NA|TRBJ1-4|TRBV7-9|TRBD1
TGTGCCAGCAGCCAGAGAAGAGGGGGCGCGAATGAAAAACTGTTTTTT
CASSQRRGGANEKLFF
>NA|TRBJ1-2|TRBV18|NA
TGTGCCAGCTCACCACCCGCGGTTTTAGGCCCTCCGGAGTATGGCTACACCTTC
CASSPPAVLGPPEYGYTF
>NA|TRBJ1-1|TRBV20-1|NA
TGCAGTGCTGAGACAGACACTGAAGCTTTCTTT
CSAETDTEAFF
>NA|TRBJ2-7|TRBV27|TRBD2
TGTGCCAGCAGTTTAACGACTAGCGGGGAGTACGAGCAGTACTTC
CASSLTTSGEYEQYF
>NA|TRBJ1-2|TRBV3-1/TRBV3-2|TRBD1
TGTGCCAGCAGTGACCCCGGGACAGTCTACAGCTACACCTTC
CASSDPGTVYSYTF
>NA|TRBJ1-2|TRBV7-9|TRBD1
TGTGCCAGCAGCCAAGACAGGACAGGGCGAGGTGGCTACACCTTC
CASSQDRTGRGGYTF
>NA|TRBJ2-5|TRBV19|NA
TGTGCCAGTTCACAGGGATCGGAGACCCAGTACTTC
CASSQGSETQYF
>NA|TRBJ1-2|TRBV28|TRBD1
TGTGCCGGACGACAGGGGAAAGTGGGAGGCTACACCTTC
CAGRQGKVGGYTF
>NA|TRBJ1-1|TRBV28|NA
TGTGCCAGCAGCAAAAACAGGGCGAGCACTGAAGCTTTCTTT
CASSKNRASTEAFF
>once|TRBJ2-7|TRBV30|TRBD1
TGTGCCTGGAGTGCCTCTCGGACAGGGGCCGAGCAGTACTTC
CAWSASRTGAEQYF
>NA|TRBJ2-7|TRBV13|TRBD1
TGTGCCAGCAGCTTAGGGGAACAGGGGTGGGGTTCGGGGGAGCAGTACTTC
CASSLGEQGWGSGEQYF
>NA|TRBJ1-2|TRBV6-4|NA
TGTGCCAGCAGTGCCTACAGCCAGGCGGGGGCAACTAACTATGGCTACACCTTC
CASSAYSQAGATNYGYTF
>NA|TRBJ1-4|TRBV7-9|NA
TGTGCCAGCAGCTTAGTTAATCTGGGCAGTTCTAATGAAAAACTGTTTTTT
CASSLVNLGSSNEKLFF
>NA|TRBJ2-7|TRBV25-1|TRBD2
TGTGCCAGCAGTCCACTAGCGGTCTACGAGCAGTACTTC
CASSPLAVYEQYF
>NA|TRBJ1-1|TRBV5-1|NA
TGCGCCAGCAGCTTGGGTTCGGTTGGCACTGAAGCTTTCTTT
CASSLGSVGTEAFF
>once|TRBJ1-2|TRBV7-9|TRBD1
TGTGCCAGCAGCGTTTCCGGGACAGGGGTTGGTGGCTACACCTTC
CASSVSGTGVGGYTF
>NA|TRBJ2-5|TRBV7-2|TRBD2
TGTGCCAGCAGTCTAGCGGGGGGGCCGGAGACCCAGTACTTC
CASSLAGGPETQYF
>NA|TRBJ2-2|TRBV5-6|TRBD1
TGTGCCAGCAGCTCCTTAGGACAGGGGGCGGATGCCGGGGAGCTGTTTTTT
CASSSLGQGADAGELFF
>NA|TRBJ1-2|TRBV7-2|NA
TGTGCCAGCAGCTTAACCCCAGACAGTCTATACACCTTC
CASSLTPDSLYTF
>NA|TRBJ2-5|TRBV5-8|TRBD1
TGTGCCAGCAGCCCCCGGACAGGGGCAGAGACCCAGTACTTC
CASSPRTGAETQYF
>NA|TRBJ1-1|TRBV9|TRBD1
TGTGCCAGCAGCGCCGGGACAGGGGGCAGAAGCACTGAAGCTTTCTTT
CASSAGTGGRSTEAFF
>NA|TRBJ1-2|TRBV5-6|TRBD1
TGTGCCAGCAGCTTGGTTCGGACAGGGGTCGGCTACACCTTC
CASSLVRTGVGYTF
>NA|TRBJ2-1|TRBV2|NA
TGTGCCAAATCCAAGCTGAGCTCCTACAATGAGCAGTTCTTC
CAKSKLSSYNEQFF
>once|TRBJ2-7|TRBV6-5|NA
TGTGCCAGCAGCCCCGGGAATTATGTGGGCGAGCAGTACTTC
CASSPGNYVGEQYF
>few|TRBJ1-5|TRBV15|TRBD1
TGTGCCACCAGCACGGACAGGGGAGAAGATAGCAATCAGCCCCAGCATTTT
CATSTDRGEDSNQPQHF
>few|TRBJ2-1|TRBV20-1|NA
TGCAGTGCTAGAGATAGGGACAAGCAGTTCTTC
CSARDRDKQFF
>NA|TRBJ2-3|TRBV7-2|NA
TGTGCCAGCAGCTTAGTACCCAGGAGCACAGATACGCAGTATTTT
CASSLVPRSTDTQYF
>NA|TRBJ2-2|TRBV5-1|TRBD1
TGCGCCAGCAGCCCGGGACAGGCCGAAGAGGGGCTGTTTTTT
CASSPGQAEEGLFF
>few|TRBJ2-7|TRBV9|TRBD1
TGTGCCAGCAGCGTAGAAGGGACAGTCTACGAGCAGTACTTC
CASSVEGTVYEQYF
>few|TRBJ1-5|TRBV5-5|NA
TGTGCCAGCAGCCCCAGGGTGGTGGATCAGCCCCAGCATTTT
CASSPRVVDQPQHF
>NA|TRBJ1-6|TRBV12-3/TRBV12-4|TRBD1
TGTGCCAGCAGGCTAACAGGGGAGTCACCCCTCCACTTT
CASRLTGESPLHF
>NA|TRBJ2-1|TRBV5-8|NA
TGTGCCAGCAGCTTGGTTGGGAGATATGAGCAGTTCTTC
CASSLVGRYEQFF
>once|TRBJ1-2|TRBV6-2/TRBV6-3|TRBD1
TGTGCCAGCAGTTTACAGGGGGCCTATGGCTACACCTTC
CASSLQGAYGYTF
>NA|TRBJ1-6|TRBV7-2|NA
TGTGCCAGCAGCCGTCAAGGCGACAGATATAATTCACCCCTCCACTTT
CASSRQGDRYNSPLHF
>NA|TRBJ2-7|TRBV28|NA
TGTGCCAGCAGTACGACAGCCATCCTAAGCTCCTACGAGCAGTACTTC
CASSTTAILSSYEQYF
>NA|TRBJ1-1|TRBV3-1/TRBV3-2|TRBD1
TGTGCCAGCTTCGGGACAGAGAACACTGAAGCTTTCTTT
CASFGTENTEAFF
>once|TRBJ1-6|TRBV10-3|NA
TGTGCCATCAGTGAATACCCCCAGGGACACGGCCGCCCCCTCCACTTT
CAISEYPQGHGRPLHF
>once|TRBJ2-1|TRBV2|NA
TGTGCCAGCATGGCGGGGCGGGGAGATAATGAGCAGTTCTTC
CASMAGRGDNEQFF
>NA|TRBJ1-4|TRBV5-1|NA
TGCGCCAGCAGCTTGGCGGGGACTGGCGAAAAACTGTTTTTT
CASSLAGTGEKLFF
>NA|TRBJ2-2|TRBV18|NA
TGTGCCAGCTCACCACCGGGGGGGCCCGAAACCGGGGAGCTGTTTTTT
CASSPPGGPETGELFF
>NA|TRBJ2-5|TRBV11-3|TRBD2
TGTGCCAGCAGCCCGGGACTAGATGCACGAGAGACCCAGTACTTC
CASSPGLDARETQYF
>NA|TRBJ1-2|TRBV28|TRBD1
TGTGCCAGCAGTCCCCACCGCGGGACAGGGGATTATGGCTACACCTTC
CASSPHRGTGDYGYTF